These 13 T cell receptor beta chains originate from one sample sequenced in a study of T cell clonotyping in hematopoietic cell transplantation. Documented time point: recipient sample about 28 days before transplant, after cytoreduction. Produced via immunoSEQ multiplex PCR; TCRdb's table is partial and in-frame only. The sample records around 25,000 clones, approximately 77% being singletons. Sequencing was performed on peripheral blood mononuclear cells, taken before stem cell transplant. The source of these receptors is a man aged 45-65 years with myelodysplastic syndrome. Some clones in this sample may be carry-over from other donors' samples.

This clone was found a few times. The gene calls are TRBV6-1 and TRBJ1-2, with D possibly being TRBD1 (5 bases). V gave up 7 bases and J gave up 2 bases, with 14 bases separating them. Germline CDR1 reads MNHNS; CDR2 reads SASEGT. This CDR3 has 14 residues. CDR3 sequence (DNA): TGTGCCAGCACCCAGGGTACCGCGAACTATGGCTACACCTTC. Translation gives CASTQGTANYGYTF.

By sample fraction, this clone is medium-sized. Other DNA variants within this sample encode the same CDR3. V gene TRBV25-1 combines with J gene TRBJ2-5, with D perhaps assigned TRBD1 or TRBD2 (5 bases each). V lost 2 bases to trimming and J lost 0 bases, with 7 bases between them. Germline CDR1 reads MGHDK; CDR2 reads SYGVNS. This CDR3 comprises 14 residues. CDR3 region: CASSERGHQETQYF. CDR3 coding DNA: TGTGCCAGCAGTGAAAGGGGACACCAAGAGACCCAGTACTTC.

The gene calls are TRBV6-1 and TRBJ1-5, with TRBD1 identical over 7 bases. The CDR3 contains 12 residues. Germline assignment: CDR1 MNHNS and CDR2 SASEGT. Germline trimming cut 6 bases from V and 9 bases from J; bases unmatched to any gene: 5. The CDR3 spells CASRTGIRPQHF. CDR3 in DNA: TGTGCCAGCAGGACAGGGATCCGGCCCCAGCATTTT.

The rearrangement links TRBV28 to TRBJ1-5; the D is unclear. The V and J ends lost 7 bases and 3 bases respectively, with 7 bases between them. This CDR3 contains 12 residues. Germline V CDR1 and CDR2: MDHEN, SYDVKM. The CDR3 loop is CASTPTNQPQHF. In DNA form, the CDR3 reads TGTGCCAGCACCCCCACCAATCAGCCCCAGCATTTT.

This chain uses TRBV6-5 with TRBJ2-7; D is uncertain. V was pared by 0 bases and J by 1 base, with 10 bases between. CDR3 length equals 15 residues. Germline CDR1 reads MNHEY; CDR2 reads SVGAGI. CDR3 sequence (DNA): TGTGCCAGCAGTTACTCGTGGGTCAAGTCCTACGAGCAGTACTTC. It codes for CASSYSWVKSYEQYF.

As concerns this clone: At one of its ends the junction is not consistent with the germline gene, which may arise from a read error. The V and J genes are TRBV6-5 and TRBJ1-1; D is undetermined. The CDR3 covers 14 residues. CDR1 MNHEY and CDR2 SVGAGI come from the germline V gene. DNA for the CDR3: TGTGCCAGCAGTTTGTCCCAGTTGAATACTGAAGCTTTCTTT. As protein: CASSLSQLNTEAFF.

This clone has just a few counts. The chain combines TRBV11-2 with TRBJ2-5, with TRBD2 identical over 7 bases. The germline gives CDR1 SGHAT, CDR2 FQNNGV. CDR3 length: 16 amino acids. J was trimmed by 5 bases and V by 2 bases; bases with no gene match: 11. The CDR3 sequence is CASSLLSGDGRETQYF. The CDR3 DNA sequence: TGTGCCAGCAGCTTATTGAGCGGGGACGGGCGGGAGACCCAGTACTTC.

The chain recombines TRBV25-1 with TRBJ1-2; D remains unclear. Germline CDR1 and CDR2: MGHDK and SYGVNS. CDR3 size: 12 residues. The ends were cut back, 4 bases at V and 5 bases at J, with 8 bases in the middle. CDR3 in amino acids: CASSVLGYGYTF. DNA for the CDR3: TGTGCCAGCAGTGTGTTGGGGTATGGCTACACCTTC.

The rearrangement joins TRBV19 to TRBJ1-5, with 8 bases identical to TRBD1. Germline V gives CDR1 LNHDA, CDR2 SQIVND (reference sequence). The CDR3 extends over 14 amino acids. V was pared by 4 bases and J by 2 bases, with 1 base of the junction left unmatched. The CDR3 DNA reads as TGTGCCAGTAGTACGGGACAGGGCAATCAGCCCCAGCATTTT. This translates into CASSTGQGNQPQHF.

V and J are TRBV5-6 and TRBJ1-1; D not certain. There are 12 residues in the CDR3. CDR1 and CDR2 (germline): SGHDT, YYEEEE. V was pared by 3 bases and J by 5 bases, with 8 bases between. The CDR3, as DNA: TGTGCCAGCAGCTGGGGTTTGACTGAAGCTTTCTTT. Its translation: CASSWGLTEAFF.

This clone has a handful of counts. The rearrangement uses TRBV12-5 and TRBJ1-2, with no clear D. The CDR3 is 15 amino acids. Trimming took 1 base from V and 3 from J, leaving 12 bases between them. Germline CDR1 and CDR2: LGHNT and FRNRAP. The DNA for the CDR3 is TGTGCTAGTGGTTTGGCACCTCCCGGGGACTATGGCTACACCTTC. Protein product: CASGLAPPGDYGYTF.

The chain uses TRBV6-5 and TRBJ2-2; D unresolved. The V and J ends lost 5 bases and 10 bases respectively, with 20 bases between them. Germline lookup yields CDR1 MNHEY and CDR2 SVGAGI. This CDR3 is 15 amino acids long. The chain's CDR3 is CASSRFGSSRAELFF. The CDR3 DNA reads as TGTGCCAGCAGTCGGTTTGGCAGTTCGCGCGCGGAGCTGTTTTTT.

The rearrangement uses TRBV29-1 and TRBJ2-6; D not certain. V lost 3 bases, J lost 1 base, and 22 bases lay in between. The CDR3 extends over 19 amino acids. CDR1 is SQVTM, CDR2 ANQGSEA, per germline. DNA for the CDR3: TGCAGCGTTGAGAATCCCGCTATTGAGGTGATTTCTGGGGCCAACGTCCTGACTTTC. It codes for CSVENPAIEVISGANVLTF. Variable domain in full (rest from reference TRBV29-1 and TRBJ2-6): SAVISQKPSRDICQRGTSLTIQCQVDSQVTMMFWYRQQPGQSLTLIATANQGSEATYESGFVIDKFPISRPNLTFSTLTVSNMSPEDSSIYLCSVENPAIEVISGANVLTFGAGSRLTVL.